This is a list of T cell receptor beta chains from one sample in a study of T cell responses to AZD1222 COVID-19 vaccine. Only in-frame clones appear in the TCRdb table, and some are missing; sequencing was by immunoSEQ multiplex PCR. Here the sample spans roughly 160,000 clones, about nine tenths being singletons. Sequencing was performed on peripheral blood, taken on day 0 of AZD1222 vaccination. All receptors come from an adult in good health. CDR3s include the opening cysteine and the closing phenylalanine or tryptophan. D genes are given only for firm matches. Clone size appears in some rows only: once, few, many, or a class for an expanded clone.

abundance | j_gene | len | d_gene | v_gene | CDR3aa | CDR3nt
NA | TRBJ1-1 | 15 | NA | TRBV7-6 | CASSSYKPRNTEAFF | TGTGCCAGCAGCTCATACAAACCTCGGAACACTGAAGCTTTCTTT
NA | TRBJ2-5 | 15 | TRBD2 | TRBV6-5 | CASRRTSGAVETQYF | TGTGCCAGCAGGAGGACTAGCGGGGCGGTGGAGACCCAGTACTTC
NA | TRBJ2-3 | 17 | TRBD2 | TRBV7-2 | CASSRLAGESVTDTQYF | TGTGCCAGCAGCAGACTAGCGGGGGAATCAGTCACAGATACGCAGTATTTT
NA | TRBJ2-7 | 15 | TRBD2 | TRBV27 | CASRAGTTSSYEQYF | TGTGCCAGCAGAGCCGGGACTACAAGCTCCTACGAGCAGTACTTC
NA | TRBJ1-1 | 16 | TRBD1 | TRBV7-9 | CASSLRGDRGNTEAFF | TGTGCCAGCAGCTTAAGGGGGGACAGGGGAAACACTGAAGCTTTCTTT
NA | TRBJ1-5 | 15 | NA | TRBV28 | CATTIPRQPNQPQHF | TGTGCCACCACCATCCCCCGACAGCCCAATCAGCCCCAGCATTTT
NA | TRBJ1-1 | 15 | NA | TRBV21-1 | CASSTQFARTVEAFF | TGTGCCAGCAGCACCCAGTTCGCCAGGACGGTTGAAGCTTTCTTT
NA | TRBJ1-5 | 14 | NA | TRBV7-2 | CASSTMGGNQPQHF | TGTGCCAGCAGCACCATGGGGGGCAATCAGCCCCAGCATTTT
NA | TRBJ2-5 | 15 | TRBD1 | TRBV5-4 | CASSLAGTGEETQYF | TGTGCCAGCAGCTTGGCCGGGACAGGGGAAGAGACCCAGTACTTC
NA | TRBJ2-7 | 12 | TRBD2 | TRBV28 | CASSVAGWEQYF | TGTGCCAGCAGCGTAGCGGGTTGGGAGCAGTACTTC
NA | TRBJ1-1 | 17 | NA | TRBV21-1 | CASFGTGPILRNTEAFF | TGTGCCAGCTTCGGGACAGGGCCTATACTTCGGAACACTGAAGCTTTCTTT
NA | TRBJ1-3 | 15 | TRBD1 | TRBV18 | CASSPTGASGNTIYF | TGTGCCAGCTCACCAACAGGGGCCTCTGGAAACACCATATATTTT
NA | TRBJ1-3 | 15 | NA | TRBV7-2 | CANSLQTSRGNTIYF | TGTGCCAACAGCCTACAGACGTCCAGGGGAAACACCATATATTTT
once | TRBJ1-5 | 13 | NA | TRBV18 | CASSVGSNQPQHF | TGTGCCAGCTCAGTGGGCAGCAATCAGCCCCAGCATTTT
NA | TRBJ2-6 | 18 | TRBD1 | TRBV19 | CASSAWTGPQSGANVLTF | TGTGCCAGTAGTGCTTGGACAGGGCCTCAATCTGGGGCCAACGTCCTGACTTTC
NA | TRBJ2-2 | 16 | NA | TRBV5-1 | CASSFVLGYSTGELFF | TGCGCCAGCAGCTTTGTATTAGGGTATAGCACCGGGGAGCTGTTTTTT
NA | TRBJ1-1 | 17 | NA | TRBV6-2/TRBV6-3 | CASSYSPLRAMNTEAFF | TGTGCCAGCAGTTACTCACCGTTGAGGGCGATGAACACTGAAGCTTTCTTT
NA | TRBJ2-7 | 11 | NA | TRBV20-1 | CSASLSYEQYF | TGCAGTGCTAGCCTGAGCTACGAGCAGTACTTC
once | TRBJ1-5 | 16 | TRBD1 | TRBV6-5 | CASSYGTGAGNQPQHF | TGTGCCAGCAGTTACGGGACAGGGGCTGGCAATCAGCCCCAGCATTTT
NA | TRBJ2-7 | 14 | NA | TRBV9 | CASSKGVGGPEQYF | TGTGCCAGCAGCAAAGGAGTGGGGGGGCCGGAGCAGTACTTC
NA | TRBJ1-5 | 13 | NA | TRBV11-3 | CASSLAIGQPQHF | TGTGCCAGCAGCTTAGCAATTGGGCAGCCCCAGCATTTT
once | TRBJ2-7 | 14 | TRBD1 | TRBV29-1 | CSALGTGITYEQYF | TGCAGCGCGCTGGGGACAGGGATTACCTACGAGCAGTACTTC
NA | TRBJ1-3 | 16 | TRBD1 | TRBV6-5 | CASSYTRGSSGNTIYF | TGTGCCAGCAGTTACACCAGGGGGAGCTCTGGAAACACCATATATTTT
NA | TRBJ1-2 | 13 | TRBD1 | TRBV12-3/TRBV12-4 | CASSLEGQGVITF | TGTGCCAGCAGTTTAGAGGGACAGGGGGTAATCACCTTC
NA | TRBJ1-3 | 14 | NA | TRBV6-6 | CASSYSGSGNTIYF | TGTGCCAGCAGTTACTCAGGTTCTGGAAACACCATATATTTT
once | TRBJ1-1 | 13 | NA | TRBV7-9 | CASSLGGASEAFF | TGTGCCAGCAGCTTAGGGGGCGCCTCTGAAGCTTTCTTT
few | TRBJ2-5 | 12 | NA | TRBV29-1 | CSVKVPEETQYF | TGCAGCGTTAAGGTTCCAGAAGAGACCCAGTACTTC
NA | TRBJ2-2 | 13 | NA | TRBV3-1/TRBV3-2 | CASRWANTGELFF | TGTGCCAGCCGTTGGGCGAACACCGGGGAGCTGTTTTTT
NA | TRBJ2-1 | 12 | NA | TRBV6-5 | CASTGGVNEQFF | TGTGCCAGTACCGGAGGAGTTAATGAGCAGTTCTTC
NA | TRBJ1-5 | 14 | TRBD1 | TRBV7-2 | CASSWGQGDQPQHF | TGTGCCAGCAGCTGGGGACAGGGAGATCAGCCCCAGCATTTT
NA | TRBJ1-2 | 12 | NA | TRBV21-1 | CASWYRAGGYTF | TGTGCCAGCTGGTACAGGGCGGGAGGCTACACCTTC
NA | TRBJ2-7 | 13 | NA | TRBV12-3/TRBV12-4 | CASSLVGYYEQYF | TGTGCCAGCAGTTTGGTGGGGTACTACGAGCAGTACTTC
NA | TRBJ1-5 | 12 | NA | TRBV12-3/TRBV12-4 | CASNGYNQPQHF | TGTGCCAGCAACGGCTACAATCAGCCCCAGCATTTT
NA | TRBJ2-1 | 17 | TRBD2 | TRBV3-1/TRBV3-2 | CASSQDQTSGLQDEQFF | TGTGCCAGCAGCCAAGATCAGACTAGCGGGTTGCAGGATGAGCAGTTCTTC
NA | TRBJ1-1 | 19 | NA | TRBV12-5 | CASGLSLGSGGLGNTEAFF | TGTGCTAGTGGTCTATCGCTTGGTTCCGGGGGGCTGGGAAACACTGAAGCTTTCTTT
once | TRBJ1-3 | 13 | NA | TRBV3-1/TRBV3-2 | CASSQEGGNTIYF | TGTGCCAGCAGCCAAGAGGGGGGAAACACCATATATTTT
NA | TRBJ2-6 | 15 | NA | TRBV18 | CASSLRDSGANVLTF | TGTGCCAGCTCACTCAGGGACTCTGGGGCCAACGTCCTGACTTTC
NA | TRBJ1-1 | 14 | TRBD1 | TRBV6-5 | CAITSRGRNTEAFF | TGTGCCATAACAAGCAGGGGGCGGAACACTGAAGCTTTCTTT
once | TRBJ2-5 | 17 | NA | TRBV5-1 | CASSYGQNRDYQETQYF | TGCGCCAGCAGTTACGGACAGAATAGAGATTACCAAGAGACCCAGTACTTC
NA | TRBJ1-1 | 15 | NA | TRBV9 | CASSVAPGMNTEAFF | TGTGCCAGCAGCGTAGCTCCGGGCATGAACACTGAAGCTTTCTTT
NA | TRBJ2-1 | 15 | TRBD1 | TRBV7-2 | CASSLTGQGYNEQFF | TGTGCCAGCAGCTTAACGGGACAGGGCTACAATGAGCAGTTCTTC
NA | TRBJ2-7 | 13 | NA | TRBV5-1 | CASRRDKTYEQYF | TGCGCCAGCAGAAGGGACAAAACCTACGAGCAGTACTTC
NA | TRBJ1-2 | 14 | NA | TRBV5-1 | CASSSSRGSYGYTF | TGCGCCAGCAGCTCCAGCAGGGGTAGCTATGGCTACACCTTC
NA | TRBJ2-1 | 16 | NA | TRBV14 | CASSQRVTATYNEQFF | TGTGCCAGCAGCCAAAGGGTGACTGCCACCTACAATGAGCAGTTCTTC
NA | TRBJ1-5 | 13 | NA | TRBV2 | CASSLQSNQPQHF | TGTGCCAGCAGCCTCCAGAGCAATCAGCCCCAGCATTTT
NA | TRBJ1-1 | 12 | NA | TRBV12-3/TRBV12-4 | CASSLELGEAFF | TGTGCCAGCAGTTTGGAGTTGGGTGAAGCTTTCTTT
NA | TRBJ2-3 | 13 | NA | TRBV28 | CASSLMGTDTQYF | TGTGCCAGCAGTTTAATGGGGACAGATACGCAGTATTTT
NA | TRBJ2-3 | 16 | NA | TRBV4-3 | CASSQDATGPTDTQYF | TGCGCCAGCAGCCAAGATGCGACAGGACCCACAGATACGCAGTATTTT
NA | TRBJ1-3 | 15 | NA | TRBV24-1 | CATSGPWGAGNTIYF | TGTGCCACCAGTGGCCCGTGGGGAGCCGGAAACACCATATATTTT
NA | TRBJ2-7 | 13 | NA | TRBV5-6 | CASSSDSPYEQYF | TGTGCCAGCAGCTCCGACAGCCCCTACGAGCAGTACTTC
once | TRBJ1-2 | 17 | NA | TRBV28 | CASSSGGGWTVRDGYTF | TGTGCCAGCAGTTCAGGCGGGGGGTGGACCGTTCGGGATGGCTACACCTTC
NA | TRBJ2-4 | 18 | TRBD2 | TRBV5-6 | CASSLGLAGGLAKNIQYF | TGTGCCAGCAGCTTGGGACTAGCGGGGGGACTAGCCAAAAACATTCAGTACTTC
NA | TRBJ2-1 | 18 | TRBD2 | TRBV4-2 | CASRGTSGGPSSYNEQFF | TGTGCCAGCAGGGGGACTAGCGGGGGGCCTAGCTCCTACAATGAGCAGTTCTTC
NA | TRBJ2-5 | 13 | NA | TRBV7-9 | CASTRRGEKTQYF | TGTGCCAGCACCCGGAGGGGTGAGAAGACCCAGTACTTC
NA | TRBJ2-1 | 13 | NA | TRBV7-8 | CASSRPVSGEQFF | TGTGCCAGCAGCCGACCGGTCTCTGGTGAGCAGTTCTTC
once | TRBJ2-3 | 14 | NA | TRBV7-9 | CASIAGFRTDTQYF | TGTGCCAGCATCGCGGGATTCCGCACAGATACGCAGTATTTT